This T cell receptor beta chain was found in a study of cytomegalovirus exposure and HLA in healthy donors. Study in general: Researchers found that 81% of around 400 genotyped donors fell within the Caucasian-associated ancestry cluster. General study findings and limits: As confirmed in vitro, three CMV-associated chains were specific for CMV antigens. Most TCR sequences showed up rarely, but some public TCRs showed up in many donors.

With 60 Vbeta and 13 Jbeta primers, the PCR was carried out. The method was immunoSEQ multiplex PCR; TCRdb's version includes in-frame clones alone and lacks a portion of them. The table records about 160,000 clones, approximately 82% of them present only once. The CDR3 totals 15 residues. The germline V gene encodes CDR1 KGHSH and CDR2 LQKENI. The V gene end was trimmed by 4 bases and the J gene end by 3 bases; junction bases not matched to a gene: 8. As for this clone: Its antigen remains unknown.

The chain carries TRBV18 and TRBJ1-1; 7 positions match TRBD1. This receptor was obtained from a man in his forties or fifties in good health and CMV-seropositive. The sequencing sample was made of PBMCs. The CDR3 nucleotides read TGTGCCAGCTCACTTCCAGGCAGGGGGGACACTGAAGCTTTCTTT. Its translation is CASSLPGRGDTEAFF.